This record covers a single T cell receptor beta chain. These data belong to a study of identical twins. TCRdb itself ran the 5' RACE reads through MiXCR, one entry per CDR3 protein. The data show a few hundred thousand distinct CDR3 sequences, around a tenth seen once. There were only healthy Caucasians among the donors. CDR1 and CDR2 (germline): SGHAT, FQDESV (reference sequence). CDR3 length: 18 amino acids. The V segment lost 2 bases and the J segment 7 bases; nucleotides outside the gene matches: 11. These data are also associated with another study on yellow fever vaccine responses in identical twins.

The sequenced sample was PBMCs. The TCR originated in a woman aged 18 to 35 in good health. The genes are TRBV11-1 and TRBJ2-1; 13 positions agree with TRBD2. CDR3 DNA: TGTGCCAGCAGCTTAAACCCTCGGACTAGCGGGAGCGGAAATGAGCAGTTCTTC. Translation gives CASSLNPRTSGSGNEQFF. The complete variable domain, with remaining parts taken from reference TRBV11-1 and TRBJ2-1, reads EAEVAQSPRYKITEKSQAVAFWCDPISGHATLYWYRQILGQGPELLVQFQDESVVDDSQLPKDRFSAERLKGVDSTLKIQPAELGDSAMYLCASSLNPRTSGSGNEQFFGPGTRLTVL.